This TCR beta chain was profiled in a study of T cell repertoires in cytomegalovirus infection. Study-wide context: In public TCR beta signatures, there were indications of both CMV infection and matching HLA type.

Via MiXCR, TCRdb re-called the reads, giving one row per CDR3 protein. The sample consists of under 150,000 distinct CDR3 sequences, roughly a quarter of them appearing once. This clonotype occurred many times. Its antigen remains unidentified. Regarding the study as a whole: The cumulative frequency of public TCR beta families identified carriers of CMV plus the relevant HLA. Dominating the ex vivo response were HLA-C-restricted CMV-specific TCR beta clonotypes.

The V and J ends lost 7 bases and 7 bases respectively, with 16 bases between them. From germline, CDR1 is SGHTA and CDR2 FQGNSA. The CDR3 sequence is 13 residues long. J is TRBJ1-1 and V is TRBV7-2, with D unclear. This TCR derives from a human donor in good health (CMV status not recorded). Some clones in this sample may be carry-over from other donors' samples. The sequenced material came from PBMCs, sequenced either directly or after in vitro stimulation (not recorded which). This CDR3 is CASNAFVGGEAFF. The CDR3 coding sequence is TGTGCCAGCAACGCCTTCGTAGGAGGTGAAGCTTTCTTT.